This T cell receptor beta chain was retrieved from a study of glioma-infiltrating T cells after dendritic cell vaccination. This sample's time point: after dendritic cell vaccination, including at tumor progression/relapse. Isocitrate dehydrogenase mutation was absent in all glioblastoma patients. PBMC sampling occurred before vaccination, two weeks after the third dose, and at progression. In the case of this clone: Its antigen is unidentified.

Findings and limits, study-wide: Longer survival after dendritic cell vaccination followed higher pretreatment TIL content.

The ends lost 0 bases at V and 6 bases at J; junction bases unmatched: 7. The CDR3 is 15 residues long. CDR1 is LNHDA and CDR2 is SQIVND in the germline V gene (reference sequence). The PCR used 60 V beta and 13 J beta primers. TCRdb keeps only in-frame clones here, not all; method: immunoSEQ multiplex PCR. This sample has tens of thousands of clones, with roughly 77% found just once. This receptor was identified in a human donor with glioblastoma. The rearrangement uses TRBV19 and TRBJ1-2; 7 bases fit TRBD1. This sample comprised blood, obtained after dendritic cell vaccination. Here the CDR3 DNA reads TGTGCCAGTAGTATAGAGGGCAGGGGGAAAGATGGCTACACCTTC. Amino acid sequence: CASSIEGRGKDGYTF.